The 27 T cell receptor beta chains reported below all come from one sample, sequenced in a study of T cells in women clearing cervical HPV infection. TCRdb's copy holds only in-frame clones and misses some; the assay was immunoSEQ multiplex PCR. The sample data list about 29,000 clones. The sample comprised blood buffy coat. Source of these receptors: a woman aged 18-70 years with a cervical HPV16 infection that either progressed to CIN3+ or cleared (not recorded which).

For this clone: The read ends 3 residues early relative to the CDR3; the germline J gene fills the gap. The chain uses TRBV7-9 and TRBJ2-5; D remains ambiguous. Germline CDR1 is SEHNR and CDR2 is FQNEAQ (reference sequence). The CDR3 extends over 12 amino acids. V was shortened by 1 base and J by 4 bases, with 4 bases between the two germline ends. This CDR3 is CASSLGRETQYF. CDR3 bases read: TGTGCCAGCAGCTTAGGTAGAGAGACC.

As for this clone: The read stops 3 residues short of the end of the CDR3; the missing end is completed from the germline J gene. This chain links TRBV7-9 with TRBJ1-2, with D possibly TRBD1 on 6 matching bases. This CDR3 is built from 14 residues. CDR1 is SEHNR, CDR2 FQNEAQ, per germline (reference sequence). Trimming shortened V by 4 bases and J by 4 bases, and 13 bases separated the two germline ends. The chain's CDR3 is CASSSYREGYGYTF. The sequenced CDR3 bases are TGTGCCAGCAGCTCCTACAGGGAAGGCTATGGC.

The CDR3 spells CSARVGQGGNEQYF. The part of the CDR3 DNA that was read is TGCAGTGCTAGAGTGGGGCAGGGGGGAAACGAG. The chain is built from TRBV20-1 and TRBJ2-7, with a possible D match to TRBD1 (7 bases). The read ends 3 residues before the CDR3 terminus; that terminus is restored from the germline J gene. The CDR3 consists of 14 residues. Between the trimmed V and J ends, which lost 1 base and 5 bases, there was a span of 15 bases. Per germline, CDR1 DFQATT and CDR2 SNEGSKA (reference sequence).

As concerns this clone: Sequencing ends 3 residues short of the CDR3 end; the germline J gene provides the rest. J is TRBJ1-4 and V is TRBV11-2; TRBD1 matches at 8 bases. The germline V gene encodes CDR1 SGHAT and CDR2 FQNNGV. This CDR3 spans 15 amino acids. The sequenced part of the CDR3 DNA is TGTGCCAGCAGCATCTTGGCAGGGGGCGTTTCACCA. Its protein product is CASSILAGGVSP. The complete CDR3 sequence is CASSILAGGVSPLFF.

About this clone: The read terminates 3 residues ahead of where the CDR3 ends, so the germline J gene completes it. The V call is TRBV24-1, the J call TRBJ2-1; 8 nucleotides line up with TRBD1. CDR3 size: 15 residues. Germline V gives CDR1 KGHDR, CDR2 SFDVKD. The J segment lost 8 bases and the V segment lost 5 bases, leaving 10 bases of the junction unmatched. CDR3 bases read: TGTGCCACCAGTGTCAGACAGGGGTTGGTCGATGAG. Protein product: CATSVRQGLVDE. In full, the CDR3 is CATSVRQGLVDEQFF.

Comments on this clone: Read coverage stops 3 residues before the CDR3 terminus; the germline J gene supplies the remainder. The V call is TRBV9, the J call TRBJ2-5, with a weak D call TRBD2 (6 bases). Germline CDR1 is SGDLS and CDR2 is YYNGEE. The V end was cut by 0 bases, the J end by 3 bases, with 6 bases between. The CDR3 loop spans 13 amino acids. The CDR3 spells CASSVGGEETQYF. The CDR3 bases that were read are TGTGCCAGCAGCGTAGGCGGGGAAGAGACC.

With respect to this clone: The CDR3 end is not reached by the read, which stops 3 residues before it; the germline J gene fills it in. The chain carries TRBV7-9 and TRBJ1-2; possible D gene TRBD1, 6 bases. CDR1 is SEHNR and CDR2 is FQNEAQ in the germline V gene (reference sequence). Trimming took 5 bases from V and 6 from J, leaving 10 bases between them. The CDR3 totals 12 residues. The CDR3 is CASSQDRNGYTF. The sequenced CDR3 bases are TGTGCCAGCAGCCAGGACAGAAATGGC.

Comment on this clone: The read falls 3 residues short of the CDR3 end, and the missing part is taken from the germline J gene. This chain links TRBV7-8 with TRBJ2-5; 9 bases are shared with TRBD1. The germline V gene encodes CDR1 SGHVS and CDR2 FQNEAQ. The CDR3 covers 16 residues. Unmatched junction bases numbered 11, after V lost 4 bases and J lost 5 bases. CDR3 region: CASSSFWTGAQETQYF. The covered CDR3 bases are TGTGCCAGCAGCTCGTTTTGGACAGGGGCCCAGGAGACC.

Points on this clone: The read stops 3 residues short of the end of the CDR3; the missing end is completed from the germline J gene. The chain recombines TRBV29-1 with TRBJ2-3, with TRBD2 identical over 8 bases. The CDR3 runs to 14 residues. With V trimmed by 3 bases and J by 2 bases, 4 bases remained unmatched. Germline CDR1 is SQVTM and CDR2 is ANQGSEA. Partial CDR3 DNA: TGCAGCGTTGACGGGGGGGGACCCACAGATACG. Encoded protein: CSVDGGGPTDT. The whole CDR3 sequence is CSVDGGGPTDTQYF.

On this clone: The missing CDR3 end, 3 residues past where the read stops, is filled in from the germline J gene. The chain joins TRBV2 to TRBJ1-6, with a tentative D call TRBD1 (6 bases). Germline assignment: CDR1 SNHLY and CDR2 FYNNEI. The CDR3 spans 16 residues. The germline V and J ends were trimmed by 6 bases and 5 bases, with 17 bases remaining between them. The sequenced CDR3 bases are TGTGCCAGCAGCCTACTCGGGACAACTAATAATTCACCC. Its translation: CASSLLGTTNNSP. The whole CDR3 region reads CASSLLGTTNNSPLHF.

About this clone itself: The CDR3 end is not reached by the read, which stops 3 residues before it; the germline J gene fills it in. V and J are TRBV2 and TRBJ1-2, with 8 bases lining up with TRBD1. The CDR3 is 13 amino acids. CDR1 and CDR2 (germline): SNHLY, FYNNEI. The CDR3 DNA, read in part, is TGTGCCAGCAGGGGAGACAGGGGAGGGGGC. Protein: CASRGDRGGG. The whole CDR3 reads CASRGDRGGGYTF. Filled out from reference TRBV2 and TRBJ1-2, the complete variable domain reads EPEVTQTPSHQVTQMGQEVILRCVPISNHLYFYWYRQILGQKVEFLVSFYNNEISEKSEIFDDQFSVERPDGSNFTLKIRSTKLEDSAMYFCASRGDRGGGYTFGSGTRLTVV.

A word on this clone: The CDR3 extends 3 residues past the end of the read, so its final part is completed from the germline J gene. This chain uses TRBV20-1 with TRBJ2-3; 8 bases fit TRBD2. The V gene's germline CDR1 is DFQATT and CDR2 SNEGSKA (reference sequence). The CDR3 runs 16 residues. V gave up 0 bases and J gave up 3 bases; unmatched junction bases: 8. CDR3 DNA, as far as it was read: TGCAGTGCTAGAGATCGGCGGGGGGTGGTAACAGATACG. Amino acid sequence: CSARDRRGVVTDT. The complete CDR3 protein is CSARDRRGVVTDTQYF.

As to this clone: The missing CDR3 end, 3 residues past where the read stops, is filled in from the germline J gene. The V gene is TRBV30, the J gene TRBJ1-6; D might be TRBD1 (5 bases). V lost 4 bases to trimming and J lost 6 bases, with 10 bases between them. The germline V gene has CDR1 GTSNPN and CDR2 SVGIG (reference sequence). The CDR3 spans 13 residues. The DNA read from the CDR3 is TGTGCCTGGAATCTACAGGTTAATTCACCC. Translation gives CAWNLQVNSP. In full, the CDR3 is CAWNLQVNSPLHF.

Concerning this clone: Read coverage stops 3 residues before the CDR3 terminus; the germline J gene supplies the remainder. J is TRBJ1-4 and V is TRBV2; D is unresolved. V lost 7 bases to trimming and J lost 7 bases, with 10 bases between them. The CDR3 sequence is 12 residues long. Germline V CDR1 and CDR2: SNHLY, FYNNEI. This CDR3 reads CASKTEGEKLFF. CDR3 bases read: TGTGCCAGCAAAACGGAGGGTGAAAAA.

Comments on this clone: The CDR3 is cut off 3 residues early in the read; its end comes from the germline J gene. The gene calls are TRBV2 and TRBJ2-3; 9 nucleotides match TRBD2. The trim removed 11 bases at V and 2 bases at J, leaving 8 bases unmatched. The germline V gene has CDR1 SNHLY and CDR2 FYNNEI. There are 14 residues in the CDR3. CDR3 DNA (partial): TGTGCCTTTCGTAGCGGGAGCATCACAGATACG. Encoded protein: CAFRSGSITDT. The full CDR3 protein reads CAFRSGSITDTQYF.

With regard to this clone: Sequencing ends 3 residues short of the CDR3 end; the germline J gene provides the rest. This rearrangement joins TRBV5-1 to TRBJ2-2, with D unclear. Per germline, CDR1 SGHRS and CDR2 YFSETQ. The CDR3 length is 14 residues. Trimming removed 1 base at V and 6 bases at J, with 10 bases between. CDR3 sequence: CASSLTLNPGELFF. Partial CDR3 DNA: TGCGCCAGCAGCTTGACTCTTAACCCCGGGGAG.

Points on this clone: Read data end 3 residues before the CDR3 end; the end is taken from the germline J gene. V usage is TRBV19 and J usage is TRBJ1-4, with TRBD1 matching over 7 bases. V lost 7 bases, J lost 7 bases, and 9 bases stayed unmatched. Germline V gives CDR1 LNHDA, CDR2 SQIVND (reference sequence). This CDR3 spans 14 amino acids. CDR3: CASTRQGKSEKLFF. The sequenced part of the CDR3 DNA is TGTGCCAGTACCAGACAGGGAAAAAGTGAAAAA. Variable domain in full (rest from reference TRBV19 and TRBJ1-4): DGGITQSPKYLFRKEGQNVTLSCEQNLNHDAMYWYRQDPGQGLRLIYYSQIVNDFQKGDIAEGYSVSREKKESFPLTVTSAQKNPTAFYLCASTRQGKSEKLFFGSGTQLSVL.

In regard to this clone: From the germline J gene comes the end of the CDR3, since the read stops 3 residues before it. This chain links TRBV20-1 with TRBJ1-2; D is uncertain. The CDR3 runs to 14 residues. Germline V lookup: CDR1 DFQATT, CDR2 SNEGSKA (reference sequence). The V and J ends lost 1 base and 4 bases respectively, with 13 bases between them. The sequenced part of the CDR3 DNA is TGCAGTGCTAGAGTCTGGTCAGAAGTCTATGGC. Amino acid sequence: CSARVWSEVYG. The entire CDR3 protein is CSARVWSEVYGYTF.

Turning to this clone: The CDR3 is cut off 3 residues early in the read; its end comes from the germline J gene. This chain connects TRBV30 to TRBJ2-5; 11 bases map to TRBD2. V shed 1 base and J 2 bases; nucleotides not matched to a gene: 12. The CDR3 totals 18 residues. CDR1 GTSNPN and CDR2 SVGIG come from the germline V gene (reference sequence). The CDR3 DNA, read in part, is TGTGCCTGGAGTGGAAGACTAGCGGGGAGGGGACATCAAGAGACC. Translating gives CAWSGRLAGRGHQET. The full CDR3 protein is CAWSGRLAGRGHQETQYF.

As to this clone: The read falls 3 residues short of the CDR3 end, and the missing part is taken from the germline J gene. The V and J genes are TRBV7-2 and TRBJ2-4; TRBD1 might be the D (6 bases). Germline V gene sequence: CDR1 SGHTA, CDR2 FQGNSA. CDR3 size: 14 residues. V lost 5 bases to trimming and J lost 3 bases, with 11 bases between them. CDR3 DNA (partial): TGTGCCAGCAGCCTACAGGGTGACAAAAACATT. This codes for CASSLQGDKNI. The complete CDR3 reads CASSLQGDKNIQYF.

With regard to this clone: The read gets to within 3 residues of the CDR3 end, and the germline J gene fills in the rest. This rearrangement joins TRBV28 to TRBJ2-7, with 10 bases lining up with TRBD2. Germline loops: CDR1 MDHEN, CDR2 SYDVKM. Losses at the gene ends were 5 bases for V and 1 base for J; bases not matched to a gene: 8. CDR3 length: 16 residues. This chain's CDR3 is CASSPTSGIGSYEQYF. Partial CDR3 DNA: TGTGCCAGCAGTCCAACTAGCGGGATAGGGTCCTACGAG.

To note about this clone: The read comes to an end 3 residues before the CDR3 does, leaving the germline J gene to fill in the end. The J gene is TRBJ2-3, the V gene TRBV30, with a tentative D call TRBD1 (6 bases). The V gene lost 0 bases and the J gene lost 4 bases, with 11 bases spanning the gap. Germline CDR1 GTSNPN, CDR2 SVGIG (reference sequence). This CDR3 comprises 14 residues. CDR3 sequence: CAWSVLQGSDTQYF. The CDR3 bases that were read are TGTGCCTGGAGTGTACTTCAGGGGTCAGATACG. Full variable domain (outside the CDR3, taken from reference TRBV30 and TRBJ2-3): SQTIHQWPATLVQPVGSPLSLECTVEGTSNPNLYWYRQAAGRGLQLLFYSVGIGQISSEVPQNLSASRPQDRQFILSSKKLLLSDSGFYLCAWSVLQGSDTQYFGPGTRLTVL.

With regard to this clone: The DNA ends 3 residues before the CDR3 does, and the rest of the CDR3 is filled in from the germline J gene. This chain links TRBV5-1 with TRBJ1-1; D may be TRBD1 (5 bases). V was trimmed by 3 bases and J by 4 bases, leaving 16 bases between them. The V gene's germline CDR1 is SGHRS and CDR2 YFSETQ. The CDR3 runs 15 residues. CDR3 bases read: TGCGCCAGCAGCTCGGTGGGAACGGGGGTCACTGAA. As protein: CASSSVGTGVTE. The CDR3 in its entirety is CASSSVGTGVTEAFF.

Details on this clone: The read halts 3 residues ahead of the CDR3 end, with the missing end drawn from the germline J gene. The chain uses TRBV5-5 and TRBJ2-5; D is undetermined. V shed 3 bases and J shed 2 bases, with 11 bases lying between them. This CDR3 region has 14 residues. Germline lookup yields CDR1 SGHKS and CDR2 YYEKEE (reference sequence). CDR3 bases read: TGTGCCAGCAGCTCCCCTAGAGATCAAGAGACC. This translates into CASSSPRDQET. The whole CDR3 reads CASSSPRDQETQYF.

For this clone: The read ends 3 residues before the CDR3 terminus; that terminus is restored from the germline J gene. The chain carries TRBV19 and TRBJ1-2; D is possibly TRBD1 (5 bases). Germline values: CDR1 LNHDA, CDR2 SQIVND (reference sequence). The CDR3 spans 15 residues. Trimming shortened V by 3 bases and J by 1 base, and 12 bases separated the two germline ends. CDR3 DNA, as far as it was read: TGTGCCAGTAGTATGATTTCGGGGGGTAACTATGGC. Translation gives CASSMISGGNYG. The CDR3, in full, reads CASSMISGGNYGYTF.

Details on this clone: The observed sequence ends 3 residues before the CDR3 terminus, with the missing tail filled in from the germline J gene. The same CDR3 arises from other DNA sequences in this sample as well. V and J are TRBV5-8 and TRBJ2-7; 8 positions agree with TRBD2. The J segment lost 2 bases and the V segment lost 5 bases, leaving 3 bases of the junction unmatched. The CDR3 covers 13 residues. Germline V lookup: CDR1 SGHTS, CDR2 YDEGEE. This CDR3 is CASSLRGAYEQYF. The part of the CDR3 DNA that was read is TGTGCCAGCAGTCTGCGGGGGGCCTACGAG.

About this clone: The read halts 3 residues ahead of the CDR3 end, with the missing end drawn from the germline J gene. The chain employs TRBV5-6 and TRBJ2-4; D may be TRBD1 (5 bases). The CDR3 length is 14 residues. The germline V and J ends were trimmed by 0 bases and 7 bases, with 11 bases remaining between them. From germline, CDR1 is SGHDT and CDR2 YYEEEE. This chain's CDR3 is CASSLVDTSNIQYF. The CDR3 bases that were read are TGTGCCAGCAGCTTGGTGGACACAAGTAACATT.